The 22 T cell receptor beta chains presented below share a single source sample, sequenced in a study of OX40 agonist ivuxolimab in advanced cancers. The data were produced by immunoSEQ multiplex PCR, yet TCRdb's version contains in-frame clones alone and is incomplete. Among 49,000 or so clones listed, approximately 86% were seen once. This specimen was CD4+ or CD8+ T cells sorted from blood, taken in a trial of the OX40 agonist ivuxolimab. These receptors were taken from an adult with an advanced solid tumor such as melanoma, head and neck, liver or kidney cancer.

The rearrangement joins TRBV12-1 to TRBJ1-6. TRBV12-1 is termed a pseudogene. CDR3 size: 15 residues. CDR3 sequence: CASSRSGTNNSPLHF. Here the CDR3 DNA reads TGTGCCAGCAGCCGCTCCGGGACCAATAATTCACCCCTCCACTTT.

V gene TRBV28 combines with J gene TRBJ1-2; 11 nucleotides agree with TRBD1. Unmatched junction bases numbered 7, after V lost 3 bases and J lost 1 base. Germline-derived CDR1 and CDR2 are MDHEN and SYDVKM. The CDR3 runs to 17 residues. This chain's CDR3 is CASSFGDRGGVNYGYTF. The CDR3 bases are TGTGCCAGCAGTTTTGGGGACAGGGGGGGAGTTAACTATGGCTACACCTTC.

In this sample, this clone turned up once. The CDR3 bases are TGTGCCAGCACTCAGGGATATGGCTACACCTTC. Its translation is CASTQGYGYTF. The J gene is TRBJ1-2, the V gene TRBV11-2, with D possibly being TRBD1 (5 bases). Germline lookup yields CDR1 SGHAT and CDR2 FQNNGV. This CDR3 has 11 residues. Trimming took 7 bases from V and 5 from J, leaving 8 bases between them.

This clone was seen once. The chain joins TRBV19 to TRBJ1-2; D unclear. V was clipped by 7 bases and J by 1 base, with 7 bases between them. Germline CDR1 is LNHDA and CDR2 is SQIVND (reference sequence). The CDR3 is 12 residues long. The CDR3 sequence: CASTEGNYGYTF. The CDR3 DNA follows: TGTGCCAGTACGGAGGGTAACTATGGCTACACCTTC.

With respect to this clone: The same CDR3 also results from other DNA sequences found in this sample. This chain uses TRBV7-2 with TRBJ2-7, with TRBD1 matching 11 bases. The V gene's germline CDR1 is SGHTA and CDR2 FQGNSA. The CDR3 is made up of 14 amino acids. The trim removed 4 bases at V and 7 bases at J, leaving 6 bases unmatched. Here the CDR3 DNA reads TGTGCCAGCAGCTCGACCGGGACAGGGGGAGAGCAGTACTTC. Protein sequence: CASSSTGTGGEQYF. The whole variable domain, filled in from reference TRBV7-2 and TRBJ2-7, reads GAGVSQSPSNKVTEKGKDVELRCDPISGHTALYWYRQSLGQGLEFLIYFQGNSAPDKSGLPSDRFSAERTGGSVSTLTIQRTQQEDSAVYLCASSSTGTGGEQYFGPGTRLTVT.

J is TRBJ1-6 and V is TRBV6-9; 10 bases match TRBD1. The CDR3 has 15 residues. Germline CDR1 is MNHGY and CDR2 is SVAAGI. V lost 6 bases and J lost 7; bases outside the gene matches: 6. In nucleotides, the CDR3 is TGTGCCAGCAGGGATGACAGGGGGCTGAATTCACCCCTCCACTTT. Protein: CASRDDRGLNSPLHF.

The chain employs TRBV10-2 and TRBJ2-4; D is unresolved. V dropped 8 bases and J dropped 7 bases, with 15 bases sitting between them. The CDR3 consists of 13 residues. CDR1 is WSHSY and CDR2 is SAAADI in the germline V gene. CDR3 loop: CASQDTGNNIQYF. The CDR3 region has the DNA TGCGCCAGCCAGGATACCGGAAATAACATTCAGTACTTC.

The chain links TRBV7-3 to TRBJ2-5, with TRBD1 identical over 12 bases. CDR3 length equals 19 residues. Losses at the gene ends were 5 bases for V and 4 bases for J; bases not matched to a gene: 17. From germline, CDR1 is SGHTA and CDR2 FQGTGA. The CDR3 spells CASSKDKWDRGRFGETQYF. Written as DNA, the CDR3 is TGTGCCAGCAGCAAAGATAAATGGGACAGGGGGCGATTCGGAGAGACCCAGTACTTC.

For the CDR3, the DNA is TGTGCCAGCAGCCTACTTTGGACCGGGGAGACCCAGTACTTC. Amino acids: CASSLLWTGETQYF. This chain uses TRBV11-2 with TRBJ2-5; no reliable D call. Trimming took 5 bases from V and 5 from J, leaving 15 bases between them. The CDR3 is 14 amino acids. CDR1 and CDR2 from the germline V gene are SGHAT and FQNNGV.

The chain has TRBV15 and TRBJ1-5; D is perhaps TRBD1 (5 bases). Germline V gene sequence: CDR1 LNHNV, CDR2 YYDKDF (reference sequence). V lost 0 bases and J 2 bases, leaving 17 bases between the germline ends. CDR3 size: 18 residues. The CDR3 sequence: CATSRDLRGTLGNQPQHF. Written as DNA, the CDR3 is TGTGCCACCAGCAGAGATCTTCGAGGGACCCTTGGCAATCAGCCCCAGCATTTT.

The gene calls are TRBV7-2 and TRBJ2-1; 9 bases are shared with TRBD2. J gave up 4 bases and V 5 bases, and 3 bases lay outside the gene matches. CDR1 is SGHTA and CDR2 is FQGNSA in the germline V gene. The CDR3 sequence is 14 residues long. CDR3 in amino acids: CASSLGLAYNEQFF. CDR3 sequence (DNA): TGTGCCAGCAGCCTGGGACTAGCATACAATGAGCAGTTCTTC.

V gene TRBV11-3 combines with J gene TRBJ2-3; 7 nucleotides agree with TRBD2. The CDR3 loop spans 18 amino acids. V gave up 3 bases and J gave up 0 bases; unmatched junction bases: 12. Germline CDR1 and CDR2: SGHNT and YENEEA. CDR3 bases: TGTGCCAGCAGCTTCCCGAGCGGGACGATAGCCAGCACAGATACGCAGTATTTT. This encodes CASSFPSGTIASTDTQYF.

This rearrangement joins TRBV12-5 to TRBJ2-2; 8 bases agree with TRBD1. The ends lost 1 base at V and 7 bases at J; junction bases unmatched: 5. CDR3 size: 15 residues. Germline assignment: CDR1 LGHNT and CDR2 FRNRAP. In DNA form, the CDR3 reads TGTGCTAGTGGTTTGGGGCAGGGGGCTGTCGGGGAGCTGTTTTTT. Translating gives CASGLGQGAVGELFF.

As DNA, the CDR3 is TGTGCCAGCAGTCCGATAAATAAGCCCTACGAGCAGTACTTC. It codes for CASSPINKPYEQYF. The V and J genes are TRBV6-5 and TRBJ2-7; unclear D gene. Trimming took off 5 bases at V and 2 bases at J, with 13 bases between the two ends. The CDR3 extends over 14 amino acids. CDR1 and CDR2 from the germline V gene are MNHEY and SVGAGI.

To note about this clone: At one of its ends the junction is not consistent with the germline gene, which may arise from a read error. The chain couples TRBV7-7 to TRBJ2-3, with 7 bases aligning to TRBD2. The CDR3 is 14 residues long. CDR1 and CDR2 from the germline V gene are SSHAT and FNYEAQ (reference sequence). CDR3 DNA sequence: TGTGCTAGCAGCCTAGGGAGGGGCTCAGATACGCAGTATTTT. Its protein is CASSLGRGSDTQYF.

The chain joins TRBV7-9 to TRBJ2-7; no firm D call. This CDR3 comprises 14 residues. Germline CDR1 is SEHNR and CDR2 is FQNEAQ (reference sequence). V dropped 0 bases and J dropped 2 bases, with 8 bases sitting between them. The CDR3 sequence is CASSLAESTYEQYF. CDR3 in DNA: TGTGCCAGCAGCTTAGCGGAGAGCACCTACGAGCAGTACTTC.

The CDR3 nucleotides are TGTGCCAGCAGCTTATTCCAGGGGGTTGGGGAGACCCAGTACTTC. It is translated as CASSLFQGVGETQYF. J is TRBJ2-5 and V is TRBV7-6, with 7 bases aligning to TRBD1. Trimming cost V 2 bases and J 5 bases; bases outside gene matches: 8. Germline V lookup: CDR1 SGHVS, CDR2 FNYEAQ. The CDR3 contains 15 residues.

The gene calls are TRBV7-6 and TRBJ1-1; a weak D match, TRBD1 (6 bases). This CDR3 contains 15 residues. V gave up 5 bases and J gave up 7 bases, with 20 bases separating them. Germline lookup yields CDR1 SGHVS and CDR2 FNYEAQ. The CDR3 nucleotides are TGTGCCAGCAGCCGACCACAGGGACGAACAGGTGAAGCTTTCTTT. It translates to CASSRPQGRTGEAFF.

The chain is built from TRBV7-2 and TRBJ1-6; D remains ambiguous. Germline V gene lookup returns CDR1 SGHTA and CDR2 FQGNSA. The CDR3 sequence is 18 residues long. Trimming shortened V by 1 base and J by 0 bases, and 13 bases separated the two germline ends. The CDR3 DNA reads as TGTGCCAGCAGCTTAGAGCAGAGAGGTTCCTCCTATAATTCACCCCTCCACTTT. Residues: CASSLEQRGSSYNSPLHF.

V gene TRBV19 combines with J gene TRBJ1-4; D gene uncertain. This CDR3 has 15 residues. Germline V CDR1 and CDR2: LNHDA, SQIVND (reference sequence). Trimming pared 4 bases from V and 7 bases from J, leaving 16 bases between. CDR3 sequence: CASSTPGGEVEKLFF. The CDR3 DNA is TGTGCCAGTAGTACCCCGGGAGGCGAGGTTGAAAAACTGTTTTTT.

With respect to this clone: An end of the junction does not agree with germline; a read error may underlie this. The CDR3 DNA sequence: TGTGCTAGCAGCTTAGGGACTAGCGGGGGAAGCGAGCAGTACTTC. Translating it yields CASSLGTSGGSEQYF. This chain uses TRBV7-7 with TRBJ2-7; 14 positions match TRBD2. The CDR3 is 15 amino acids. Germline values: CDR1 SSHAT, CDR2 FNYEAQ (reference sequence).

V gene TRBV28 combines with J gene TRBJ1-2, with 8 bases matching TRBD1. The CDR3 is 12 residues long. V shed 5 bases and J 8 bases; nucleotides not matched to a gene: 4. The germline V gene has CDR1 MDHEN and CDR2 SYDVKM. The CDR3 coding sequence is TGTGCCAGCAGTCAGGGGGCTTTAGGCTACACCTTC. Translating it yields CASSQGALGYTF.